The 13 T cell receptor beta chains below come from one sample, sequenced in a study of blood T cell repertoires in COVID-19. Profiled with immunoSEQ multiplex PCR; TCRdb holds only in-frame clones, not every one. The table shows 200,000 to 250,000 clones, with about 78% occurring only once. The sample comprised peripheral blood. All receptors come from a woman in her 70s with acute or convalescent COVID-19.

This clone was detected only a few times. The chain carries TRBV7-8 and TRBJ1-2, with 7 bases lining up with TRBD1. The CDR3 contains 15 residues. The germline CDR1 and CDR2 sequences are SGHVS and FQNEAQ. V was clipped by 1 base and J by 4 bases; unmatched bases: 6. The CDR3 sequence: CASSLGGGRVYGYTF. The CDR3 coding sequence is TGTGCCAGCAGCTTAGGAGGGGGCAGGGTCTATGGCTACACCTTC.

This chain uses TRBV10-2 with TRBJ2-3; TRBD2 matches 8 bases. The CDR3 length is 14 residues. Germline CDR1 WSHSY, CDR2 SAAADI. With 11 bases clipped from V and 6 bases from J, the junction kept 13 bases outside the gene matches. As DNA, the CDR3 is TGCGCCCCACCTGGGCGAGCGGGAGTGGATACGCAGTATTTT. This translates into CAPPGRAGVDTQYF.

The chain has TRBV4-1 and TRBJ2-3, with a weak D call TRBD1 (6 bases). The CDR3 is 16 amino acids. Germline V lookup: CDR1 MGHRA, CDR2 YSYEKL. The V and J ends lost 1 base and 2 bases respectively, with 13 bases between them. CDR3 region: CASSQGLTGNTDTQYF. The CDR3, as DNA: TGCGCCAGCAGCCAAGGGTTGACAGGAAACACAGATACGCAGTATTTT.

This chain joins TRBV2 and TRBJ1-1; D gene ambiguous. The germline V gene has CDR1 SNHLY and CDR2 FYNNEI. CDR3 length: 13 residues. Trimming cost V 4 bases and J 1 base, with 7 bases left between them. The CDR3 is CASSAGRNTEAFF. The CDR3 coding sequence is TGTGCCAGCAGTGCAGGCAGGAACACTGAAGCTTTCTTT.

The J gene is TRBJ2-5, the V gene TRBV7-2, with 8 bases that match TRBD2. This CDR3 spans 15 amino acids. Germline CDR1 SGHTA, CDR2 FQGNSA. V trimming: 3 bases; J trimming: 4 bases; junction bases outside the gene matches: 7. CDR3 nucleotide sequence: TGTGCCAGCAGCTTTCGGGGGGGAAGGGGAGAGACCCAGTACTTC. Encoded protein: CASSFRGGRGETQYF. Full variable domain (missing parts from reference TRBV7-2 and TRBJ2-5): GAGVSQSPSNKVTEKGKDVELRCDPISGHTALYWYRQSLGQGLEFLIYFQGNSAPDKSGLPSDRFSAERTGGSVSTLTIQRTQQEDSAVYLCASSFRGGRGETQYFGPGTRLLVL.

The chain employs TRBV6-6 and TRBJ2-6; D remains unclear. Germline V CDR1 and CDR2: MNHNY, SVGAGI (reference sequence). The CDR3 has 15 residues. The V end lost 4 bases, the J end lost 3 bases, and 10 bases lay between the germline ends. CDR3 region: CASSSTGSGANVLTF. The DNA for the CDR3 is TGTGCCAGCAGTTCCACGGGTAGTGGGGCCAACGTCCTGACTTTC.

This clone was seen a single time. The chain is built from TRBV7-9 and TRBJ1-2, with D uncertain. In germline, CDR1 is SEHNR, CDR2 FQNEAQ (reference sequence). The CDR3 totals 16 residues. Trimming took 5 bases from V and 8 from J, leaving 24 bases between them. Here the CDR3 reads CASSPTLPGVLRGYTF. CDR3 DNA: TGTGCCAGCAGCCCTACTCTACCGGGTGTGCTAAGGGGCTACACCTTC.

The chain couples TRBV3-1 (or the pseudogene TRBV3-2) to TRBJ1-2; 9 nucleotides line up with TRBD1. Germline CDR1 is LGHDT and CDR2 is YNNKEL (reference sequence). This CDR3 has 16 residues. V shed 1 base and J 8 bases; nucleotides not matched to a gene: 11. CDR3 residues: CASSQGGTGLGGGYTF. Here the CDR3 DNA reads TGTGCCAGCAGCCAAGGGGGGACAGGGTTAGGTGGAGGCTACACCTTC.

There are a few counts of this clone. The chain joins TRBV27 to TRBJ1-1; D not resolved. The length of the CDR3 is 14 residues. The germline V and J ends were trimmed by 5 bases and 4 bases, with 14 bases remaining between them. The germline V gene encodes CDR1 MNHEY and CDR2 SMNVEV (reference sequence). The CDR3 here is CASSLSSGVTEAFF. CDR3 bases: TGTGCCAGCAGTCTTTCCTCTGGAGTCACTGAAGCTTTCTTT.

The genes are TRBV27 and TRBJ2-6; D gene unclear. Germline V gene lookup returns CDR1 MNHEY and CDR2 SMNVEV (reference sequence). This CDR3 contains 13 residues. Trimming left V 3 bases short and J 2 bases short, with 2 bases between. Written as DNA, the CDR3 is TGTGCCAGCAGTTTCACTGGGGCCAACGTCCTGACTTTC. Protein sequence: CASSFTGANVLTF.

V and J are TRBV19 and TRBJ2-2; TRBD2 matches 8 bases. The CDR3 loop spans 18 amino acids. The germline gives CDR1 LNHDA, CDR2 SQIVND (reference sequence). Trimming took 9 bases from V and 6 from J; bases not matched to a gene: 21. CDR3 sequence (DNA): TGTGCCAGCAACCAAGAGGGTCGGGCTAGCGGGTACTCCGGGGAGCTGTTTTTT. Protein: CASNQEGRASGYSGELFF.

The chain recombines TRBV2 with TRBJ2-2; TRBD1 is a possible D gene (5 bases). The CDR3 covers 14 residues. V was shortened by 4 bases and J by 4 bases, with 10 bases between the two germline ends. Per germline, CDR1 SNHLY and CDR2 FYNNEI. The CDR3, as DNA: TGTGCCAGCAGTGGTACAGGCGTCACCGGGGAGCTGTTTTTT. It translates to CASSGTGVTGELFF.

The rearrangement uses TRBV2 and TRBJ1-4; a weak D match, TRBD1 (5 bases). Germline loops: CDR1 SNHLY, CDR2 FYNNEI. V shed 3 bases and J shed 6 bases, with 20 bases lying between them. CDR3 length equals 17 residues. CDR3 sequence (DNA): TGTGCCAGCAGTGATGCGGTGGGGACCTCGGGGGATGAAAAACTGTTTTTT. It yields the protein CASSDAVGTSGDEKLFF.